A single sample gave rise to the 20 T cell receptor beta chains below, sequenced in a study of blood T cell repertoires in COVID-19. TCRdb's copy holds only in-frame clones and misses some; the assay was immunoSEQ multiplex PCR. The sample has 200,000 to 300,000 clones; more than 65% are singletons. The specimen sequenced was peripheral blood. The receptors were gathered from an elderly woman with acute or convalescent COVID-19.

V usage is TRBV11-2 and J usage is TRBJ1-3; 8 bases line up with TRBD1. CDR3 length: 16 amino acids. With 4 bases clipped from V and 5 bases from J, the junction kept 10 bases outside the gene matches. Germline V lookup: CDR1 SGHAT, CDR2 FQNNGV. In nucleotides, the CDR3 is TGTGCCAGCAGCTCTTCCCCGGGACAGGAGAGAAACACCATATATTTT. Protein sequence: CASSSSPGQERNTIYF.

V gene TRBV7-9 combines with J gene TRBJ2-1; TRBD2 matches at 7 bases. V lost 5 bases and J lost 0; bases outside the gene matches: 7. The length of the CDR3 is 16 residues. Germline V gene sequence: CDR1 SEHNR, CDR2 FQNEAQ (reference sequence). The CDR3 sequence: CASSTLTSASYNEQFF. Here the CDR3 DNA reads TGTGCCAGCAGCACCCTAACTAGCGCCTCCTACAATGAGCAGTTCTTC.

The chain couples TRBV27 to TRBJ2-1; the D gene is possibly TRBD2 (6 bases). Looked up from germline, CDR1 is MNHEY and CDR2 is SMNVEV (reference sequence). V lost 2 bases to trimming and J lost 4 bases, with 18 bases between them. The CDR3 length is 17 residues. The CDR3 is CASSLRERLEGYNEQFF. DNA of the CDR3: TGTGCCAGCAGTTTACGGGAGAGGTTGGAGGGATACAATGAGCAGTTCTTC.

Only a few counts were recorded for this clone. V is TRBV11-2 and J is TRBJ2-7, with 13 nucleotides matching TRBD2. V dropped 6 bases and J dropped 2; count of bases not matched to a gene: 10. CDR3 length equals 17 residues. CDR1 and CDR2 from the germline V gene are SGHAT and FQNNGV. The CDR3: CASSHPGTSGNAYEQYF. The CDR3 nucleotides are TGTGCCAGCAGTCACCCGGGGACTAGCGGGAACGCCTACGAGCAGTACTTC.

This clone was recorded once. The chain has TRBV5-4 and TRBJ2-7; the D gene is possibly TRBD1 (6 bases). The CDR3 contains 14 residues. V dropped 5 bases and J dropped 6 bases, with 18 bases sitting between them. Germline-derived CDR1 and CDR2 are SGHNT and YYREEE (reference sequence). The CDR3 loop is CASSPISGVGEQYF. The CDR3, as DNA: TGTGCCAGCAGTCCCATCTCAGGGGTAGGCGAGCAGTACTTC.

The chain links TRBV27 to TRBJ2-7, with 12 bases that match TRBD1. V lost 6 bases to trimming and J lost 4 bases; unmatched junction nucleotides: 7. The CDR3 runs to 15 residues. Germline CDR1 reads MNHEY; CDR2 reads SMNVEV (reference sequence). The CDR3 spells CASSYWDRGLYEQYF. The CDR3 nucleotides read TGTGCCAGCAGCTACTGGGACAGGGGGCTTTACGAGCAGTACTTC.

This clone came up a few times. This chain links TRBV30 with TRBJ1-1; tentative D call: TRBD1 (5 bases). In germline, CDR1 is GTSNPN, CDR2 SVGIG (reference sequence). The CDR3 is 16 amino acids. Deletions cut 5 bases from V and 4 bases from J, with 23 bases between. In nucleotides, the CDR3 is TGTGCCTGGGAGCGGGGCGGGCTGAGAGAGGGCACTGAAGCTTTCTTT. Protein: CAWERGGLREGTEAFF.

The genes are TRBV7-6 and TRBJ2-2; D perhaps matches TRBD2 (6 bases). The CDR3 covers 14 residues. The ends were cut back, 4 bases at V and 4 bases at J, with 10 bases in the middle. Germline V gene lookup returns CDR1 SGHVS and CDR2 FNYEAQ. The CDR3: CASSSGGSTGELFF. DNA of the CDR3: TGTGCCAGCAGCTCTGGGGGGAGCACCGGGGAGCTGTTTTTT. Supplemented by reference TRBV7-6 and TRBJ2-2, the full variable domain reads GAGVSQSPRYKVTKRGQDVALRCDPISGHVSLYWYRQALGQGPEFLTYFNYEAQQDKSGLPNDRFSAERPEGSISTLTIQRTEQRDSAMYRCASSSGGSTGELFFGEGSRLTVL.

The V gene is TRBV12-5, the J gene TRBJ2-7; TRBD1 is a possible D gene (5 bases). Trimming shortened V by 6 bases and J by 3 bases, and 6 bases separated the two germline ends. From germline, CDR1 is LGHNT and CDR2 FRNRAP. The CDR3 loop spans 11 amino acids. In DNA, the CDR3 is TGTGCTAGTGGAGGGGACTACGAGCAGTACTTC. This encodes CASGGDYEQYF.

A few counts support this clone. This chain connects TRBV6-7 to TRBJ2-7; TRBD1 matches 8 bases. TRBV6-7 is an open reading frame, and its role is uncertain. Trimming at V came to 6 bases and at J to 2 bases, leaving 6 bases not matched to a gene. The CDR3 extends over 14 amino acids. As DNA, the CDR3 is TGTGCCAGCAGGCGGTGGACAGGGACCTACGAGCAGTACTTC. This translates into CASRRWTGTYEQYF.

This clone has a single count. The chain's CDR3 is CASTAGGQSNSPLHF. In DNA form, the CDR3 reads TGTGCCAGCACCGCGGGGGGACAGAGTAATTCACCCCTCCACTTT. The chain uses TRBV25-1 and TRBJ1-6; TRBD1 agrees at 7 bases. Trimming took 7 bases from V and 6 from J; bases not matched to a gene: 9. The CDR3 consists of 15 residues. Germline lookup yields CDR1 MGHDK and CDR2 SYGVNS.

V is TRBV29-1 and J is TRBJ1-1, with D perhaps matching TRBD1 (6 bases). Germline lookup yields CDR1 SQVTM and CDR2 ANQGSEA. The V and J ends lost 4 bases and 0 bases respectively, with 12 bases between them. The CDR3 runs to 14 residues. The CDR3 DNA is TGCAGCGTTGTACAGGGTGAGATGAACACTGAAGCTTTCTTT. It translates to CSVVQGEMNTEAFF.

This clone was seen a few times. The gene calls are TRBV19 and TRBJ1-5; 7 bases match TRBD1. CDR3 size: 13 residues. CDR1 is LNHDA and CDR2 is SQIVND in the germline V gene (reference sequence). The V gene end was trimmed by 6 bases and the J gene end by 4 bases; junction bases not matched to a gene: 3. The DNA of the CDR3 is TGTGCCAGTAGCCGACAGGGAAATCAGCCCCAGCATTTT. Encoded protein: CASSRQGNQPQHF.

The chain's CDR3 is CSLTRISYNEQFF. DNA for the CDR3: TGCAGCCTTACTAGAATTTCCTACAATGAGCAGTTCTTC. This chain uses TRBV29-1 with TRBJ2-1, with D tentatively TRBD2 (5 bases). Trimming took off 8 bases at V and 1 base at J, with 12 bases between the two ends. CDR3 size: 13 residues. From germline, CDR1 is SQVTM and CDR2 ANQGSEA.

For this clone: Other DNA sequences in the sample encode the same CDR3. This chain uses TRBV3-1 (or the pseudogene TRBV3-2) with TRBJ2-7; 7 positions match TRBD2. Per the germline V gene, CDR1 is LGHDT and CDR2 is YNNKEL (reference sequence). The CDR3 totals 15 residues. The J segment lost 0 bases and the V segment lost 4 bases, leaving 6 bases of the junction unmatched. In nucleotides, the CDR3 is TGTGCCAGCAGCCCCCCTAGCGGAGGCTCCTACGAGCAGTACTTC. Amino acid sequence: CASSPPSGGSYEQYF.

V is TRBV28 and J is TRBJ1-3, with a possible D match to TRBD1 (5 bases). Per the germline V gene, CDR1 is MDHEN and CDR2 is SYDVKM. The CDR3 consists of 18 residues. Between the trimmed V and J ends, which lost 2 bases and 4 bases, there was a span of 21 bases. The CDR3 region is CASSLTDLSGLRGNTIYF. In DNA form, the CDR3 reads TGTGCCAGCAGTTTAACAGACCTCTCAGGGCTACGAGGAAACACCATATATTTT.

The sample holds a few counts of this clone. J is TRBJ1-4 and V is TRBV15; D uncertain. Trimming left V 5 bases short and J 0 bases short, with 16 bases between. Germline CDR1 is LNHNV and CDR2 is YYDKDF (reference sequence). This CDR3 contains 17 residues. DNA for the CDR3: TGTGCCACCAGCGGCGGACTAAATGACCCAACTAATGAAAAACTGTTTTTT. It is translated as CATSGGLNDPTNEKLFF.

The chain carries TRBV18 and TRBJ2-1, with 12 bases fitting TRBD2. The germline V gene has CDR1 KGHSH and CDR2 LQKENI. The CDR3 covers 16 residues. V was pared by 3 bases and J by 5 bases, with 5 bases of the junction left unmatched. The CDR3 loop reads CASSPRLAGVDNEQFF. As DNA, the CDR3 is TGTGCCAGCTCACCCCGACTAGCGGGAGTGGACAATGAGCAGTTCTTC.

The V gene is TRBV7-3, the J gene TRBJ2-1; tentative D call: TRBD2 (6 bases). The ends were cut back, 2 bases at V and 9 bases at J, with 11 bases in the middle. Per the germline V gene, CDR1 is SGHTA and CDR2 is FQGTGA. This CDR3 region has 13 residues. The CDR3 region has the DNA TGTGCCAGCAGCTTATCCCGGGGAGGTGAGCAGTTCTTC. It yields the protein CASSLSRGGEQFF.

This sequence joins TRBV6-1 and TRBJ1-5, with 7 bases identical to TRBD1. V shed 3 bases and J 7 bases; nucleotides not matched to a gene: 9. There are 15 residues in the CDR3. The germline V gene has CDR1 MNHNS and CDR2 SASEGT. CDR3 nucleotides: TGTGCCAGCAGTGAGTTAGACAGGGTCGGACAGCCCCAGCATTTT. It is translated as CASSELDRVGQPQHF.